Listed below are T cell receptor beta chains from one sample, sequenced in a study of blood T cell repertoires in COVID-19. This table comes from immunoSEQ multiplex PCR, and its TCRdb copy is limited to in-frame clones, with some not included. The data show under 250,000 clones, roughly 88% seen once. Sequences were obtained from peripheral blood. The receptors derive from a man aged 45 to 65 with COVID-19, enrolled during active disease. Each CDR3 is given with its conserved first and last residue. A D gene is named only where the DNA matches it firmly. Not every row has a clone size; where given, it reads once, few, many or a size class.

d_call	clone_size	v_call	j_call	cdr3_nt	cdr3_aa
TRBD2	NA	TRBV6-5	TRBJ2-1	TGTGCCAGCCGAGCGGGGAACTCCTACAATGAGCAGTTCTTC	CASRAGNSYNEQFF
TRBD2	NA	TRBV15	TRBJ2-5	TGTGCCACCAGCAGACCACCGGGACTAGCGGAGAAGGAGACCCAGTACTTC	CATSRPPGLAEKETQYF
TRBD2	NA	TRBV7-2	TRBJ2-7	TGTGCCAGCAGCTCCGGACTAGCGGGAGGGGGAGTGCAGTACTTC	CASSSGLAGGGVQYF
TRBD1	NA	TRBV10-3	TRBJ2-2	TGTGCCACCACGGGACAGGCCTCCGGGGAGCTGTTTTTT	CATTGQASGELFF
NA	NA	TRBV21-1	TRBJ2-4	TGTGCCAGCAGCAAAGCGGGGGGGGCTAGCGTAGTAGCCAAAAACATTCAGTACTTC	CASSKAGGASVVAKNIQYF
TRBD2	once	TRBV7-3	TRBJ2-3	TGTGCCAGCAGCTCCCGCGGTAGCGGGGGGGCAGATACGCAGTATTTT	CASSSRGSGGADTQYF
NA	NA	TRBV10-3	TRBJ1-1	TGTGCCATCAGTGAGCGATCCGGGACACTAAACACTGAAGCTTTCTTT	CAISERSGTLNTEAFF
TRBD1	NA	TRBV19	TRBJ2-3	TGTGCCAGTAGGTCCCTGGGACAGGGTCTTACAGATACGCAGTATTTT	CASRSLGQGLTDTQYF
NA	NA	TRBV2	TRBJ2-2	TGTGCCAGCAGTGTCGGTACGAACACCGGGGAGCTGTTTTTT	CASSVGTNTGELFF
TRBD1	NA	TRBV5-1	TRBJ1-1	TGCGCCAGCAGCTCGGGACAGGGGACATTGGACACTGAAGCTTTCTTT	CASSSGQGTLDTEAFF
NA	NA	TRBV4-1	TRBJ2-1	TGCGCCAGCAACTGGGACTTTAGCTCCTACAATGAGCAGTTCTTC	CASNWDFSSYNEQFF
NA	NA	TRBV9	TRBJ2-7	TGTGCCAGCAGCCCCGGGGGTCGGGCCTTATACGAGCAGTACTTC	CASSPGGRALYEQYF
TRBD1	NA	TRBV29-1	TRBJ1-4	TGCAGCGCACGGGACAGATATGAAAAACTGTTTTTT	CSARDRYEKLFF
NA	NA	TRBV7-2	TRBJ1-1	TGTGCCAGCAGCTTAGCGGGCCGGGGGTTGGCCACTGAAGCTTTCTTT	CASSLAGRGLATEAFF
NA	NA	TRBV18	TRBJ2-2	TGTGCCAGCTCACCTGGCCAGGGCGGTTTCACCGGGGAGCTGTTTTTT	CASSPGQGGFTGELFF
NA	once	TRBV3-1/TRBV3-2	TRBJ2-2	TGTGCCAGCAGCCTACGAACAGGGACGGTGACCGGGGAGCTGTTTTTT	CASSLRTGTVTGELFF